This section outlines one TCR beta chain sequence together with its context. As yet, its antigen is unknown. This sample is drawn from a study of shared clonotypes between healthy human individuals. Whole-study findings and limits: Sequencing depth was expected to influence donor clonotype sharing. A small donor pool kept down the genetic and exposure-history diversity that was represented. Rarefaction analysis demonstrated incomplete sorted-subset sequencing notwithstanding large depth. Some clonotypes were shared by all four sorted-subset donors, while others were not shared. The non-shared ones had lower generation probabilities than the shared ones.

Measured with immunoSEQ multiplex PCR; TCRdb has only the in-frame clones, and not every one. The table includes around 1.1 million clones, around 82% detected once. This CDR3 is built from 14 residues. Germline V lookup: CDR1 SNHLY, CDR2 FYNNEI. With V trimmed by 6 bases and J by 6 bases, 6 bases remained unmatched. The sample consisted of memory CD4+ T cells from PBMCs. Subset reported: CD45RA-negative fraction. This sequence joins TRBV2 and TRBJ1-1; 11 bases line up with TRBD1. This clonotype originated in a man aged 18 to 35 in good health. Some clones in this sample may be carry-over from other donors' samples. The CDR3 DNA reads TGTGCCAGCAGATTCCCGGGACAGGGGGCTGAAGCTTTCTTT. Its protein product is CASRFPGQGAEAFF.